One and the same sample provided the 8 T cell receptor beta chains below, sequenced in a study of tumor-infiltrating lymphocytes in primary liver carcinoma. Co-extraction of both nucleic acids (RNA and DNA) used about 19-33 mg of unsorted bulk tissue. A primer matching the constant region was used to make TCR beta cDNA from 500 to 650 ng of total RNA. ARM-PCR was slightly modified, and three nested multiplex PCR rounds with it gave rise to the TCR beta libraries. Forward primers for TRBV1-TRBV30 and a C-beta reverse primer served the first two PCR rounds, at around 11 cycles each. MiXCR, applied by TCRdb to the multiplex PCR reads, yields one record per CDR3 protein. Among tens of thousands of distinct CDR3 sequences, approximately 80% were seen once, and the ten largest hold approximately 34%. The material sequenced was liver tumor tissue from sampling region 2. The subset: tumor region T2, inferior pole. These receptors all come from a woman aged 30 to 39 with primary liver carcinoma and hepatitis B virus infection.

On this clonotype: The germline gene is not matched at one end of the junction; a read error may be the cause. The V call is TRBV6-5, the J call TRBJ2-2; possibly TRBD1 for D (6 bases). CDR3 length: 15 residues. The germline V gene has CDR1 MNHEY and CDR2 SVGAGI. The CDR3 DNA follows: TGTGCCAGCAGTCCGCGGACAGCGTTCACTGGGGTGCTGTTTTTT. Its protein is CASSPRTAFTGVLFF.

Of note for this clonotype: Likely a read error: the CDR3 ends without its conserved phenylalanine or tryptophan. The chain has TRBV4-3 and TRBJ2-2; a possible D gene is TRBD2 (6 bases). Germline V lookup: CDR1 LGHNA, CDR2 YSLEER. The CDR3 runs 16 residues. The CDR3 DNA reads TGCGTCAGCAGCCAAGGGGCGGGGACCCCCACCGGGGAGCTGTTTTAT. Protein: CVSSQGAGTPTGELFY.

Concerning this clonotype itself: The CDR3 carries no conserved terminal phenylalanine or tryptophan, so it likely arises from a read error. The chain employs TRBV11-2 and TRBJ1-1; D not certain. V shed 2 bases and J shed 10 bases, with 17 bases lying between them. The germline gives CDR1 SGHAT, CDR2 FQNNGV. The CDR3 contains 14 residues. CDR3 nucleotides: TGTGCCAGCAGCTTATTATGGGCCGGCATTGGAGCTTTCTTA. It is translated as CASSLLWAGIGAFL.

To note about this clonotype: The junction shows a germline mismatch at one end, possibly a read error. The V call is TRBV6-5, the J call TRBJ1-1, with D tentatively TRBD1 (6 bases). Germline loops: CDR1 MNHEY, CDR2 SVGAGI. This CDR3 is 15 amino acids long. DNA for the CDR3: TGTGCCAGCAGTTACGGGGGCGGAAGAGGAACTGAAGCTCTCTTT. Its translation is CASSYGGGRGTEALF.

The V call is TRBV11-2, the J call TRBJ2-5; D call uncertain. Trimming shortened V by 6 bases and J by 0 bases, and 17 bases separated the two germline ends. Germline lookup yields CDR1 SGHAT and CDR2 FQNNGV. The CDR3 totals 16 residues. The CDR3: CASRSRDSDHQETQYF. CDR3 DNA sequence: TGTGCCAGCAGATCCCGAGACTCGGATCACCAAGAGACCCAGTACTTC.

In the case of this clonotype: The conserved phenylalanine or tryptophan normally closing the CDR3 is absent here, so this likely arose from a read error. The CDR3 sequence: CASSLDGMVGRGYTL. The CDR3 nucleotides read TGTGCTAGCAGCTTAGATGGGATGGTAGGGAGAGGCTACACCTTA. This chain links TRBV11-2 with TRBJ1-2; D unresolved. There are 15 residues in the CDR3. Germline V lookup: CDR1 SGHAT, CDR2 FQNNGV.

This clonotype appeared a few times. A junction end diverges from the germline sequence, so it may reflect a read error. The chain carries TRBV12-3 or TRBV12-4 and TRBJ2-3; a possible D gene is TRBD2 (5 bases). The CDR3 has 15 residues. CDR3 residues: CASSFPPPSIDTQHF. Here the CDR3 DNA reads TGTGCCAGCAGTTTTCCCCCTCCTAGCATAGATACGCAACATTTT.

Details on this clonotype: At one of its ends the junction is not consistent with the germline gene, which may arise from a read error. CDR3 protein: CANSQRGRDWSYGYTF. In DNA, the CDR3 is TGTGCCAACAGCCAACGAGGCAGGGATTGGAGCTATGGCTACACCTTC. V and J are TRBV11-2 and TRBJ1-2; tentative D call: TRBD1 (5 bases). Per the germline V gene, CDR1 is SGHAT and CDR2 is FQNNGV. CDR3 length: 16 residues. The full variable domain, completed using reference TRBV11-2 and TRBJ1-2, is EAGVAQSPRYKIIEKRQSVAFWCNPISGHATLYWYQQILGQGPKLLIQFQNNGVVDDSQLPKDRFSAERLKGVDSTLKIQPAKLEDSAVYLCANSQRGRDWSYGYTFGSGTRLTVV.